This record looks at one T cell receptor (beta chain) sequence and its context. Antigen specificity is unknown. Germline CDR1 reads LGHNA; CDR2 reads YSLEER. The CDR3 runs to 17 residues. J gave up 8 bases and V 4 bases, and 16 bases lay outside the gene matches. The data were taken from a study of identifying expanded T cells in peripheral blood. During the collection period, no donor immune events like infections were recorded. Measured with immunoSEQ multiplex PCR; TCRdb has only the in-frame clones, and not every one. Among approximately 110,000 clones listed, more than 85% were seen once. General study findings and limits: Variance in clone template counts between approximately 2-week samples significantly increased with total template count across all healthy donors.

Sequencing was performed on blood. This chain uses TRBV4-3 with TRBJ2-1, with 8 bases lining up with TRBD2. The receptor comes from a person aged 18 to 70 in good health. CDR3 nucleotides: TGCGCCAGCAGCCCCCAGCTGAGCGGGGGAGTGGAGGATGAGCAGTTCTTC. This codes for CASSPQLSGGVEDEQFF.